This T cell receptor beta chain was profiled in a study of T cells expressing NK-cell markers. Study in general: TCR beta repertoires came from sorted CD3+CD56+NKG2C+, CD3+CD56+NKG2C- and CD3+CD56-NKG2C+ T cells. The eight sequenced donors comprised seven who were HCMV-seropositive and one who was seronegative. Study-level findings and limits: Topping the CD3+CD56-NKG2C+ fraction as well were these clonotypes, in a few donors.

One entry per CDR3 protein, without DNA, is what TCRdb gives after re-calling the 5' RACE reads. In all, the sample yields around 380,000 distinct CDR3 sequences. Worth noting for this clonotype: The antigen is undetermined.

The germline V gene has CDR1 SNHLY and CDR2 FYNNEI. This CDR3 region has 16 residues. This chain uses TRBV2 with TRBJ2-3; TCRdb's D gene call, TRBD2, goes unchecked for lack of DNA. The source is a woman between 50 and 59 years old in good health. Sequencing used blood T cells: a sorted CD56 or NKG2C T cell subset, CD4+ or CD8+ T cells, or bulk PBMC T cells (not recorded which). The CDR3 reads CASSEYGLADTDTQYF. The variable domain in full, with the rest retrieved from reference TRBV2 and TRBJ2-3, is EPEVTQTPSHQVTQMGQEVILRCVPISNHLYFYWYRQILGQKVEFLVSFYNNEISEKSEIFDDQFSVERPDGSNFTLKIRSTKLEDSAMYFCASSEYGLADTDTQYFGPGTRLTVL.